Shown below are 21 T cell receptor beta chains from a single sample sequenced in a study of T cells in Graves' hyperthyroidism and ophthalmopathy. The TCR beta CDR3 regions underwent amplification using RNA transcripts as the source. HTBI primers were used for first-round RT-PCR of the TCR CDR3. Each CDR3 protein gets one entry after TCRdb re-called the multiplex PCR reads with MiXCR. The data hold roughly 500,000 distinct CDR3 sequences, with roughly 14% observed a single time. The specimen sequenced was blood. These receptors originate from a woman younger than 45 with Graves' hyperthyroidism that later progressed to Graves' ophthalmopathy.

This clonotype came up many times. The CDR3 DNA reads TGTGCCAGCAGGTTGACAGGGTTGGAGACTAATGAAAAACTGTTTTTT. Protein product: CASRLTGLETNEKLFF. The rearrangement uses TRBV6-1 and TRBJ1-4; 7 nucleotides agree with TRBD1. CDR1 is MNHNS, CDR2 SASEGT, per germline. V dropped 6 bases and J dropped 2; count of bases not matched to a gene: 9. This CDR3 is 16 amino acids long.

This clonotype has at least ten counts. The rearrangement joins TRBV27 to TRBJ2-3; TRBD1 aligns across 10 bases. The CDR3 totals 16 residues. Germline V lookup: CDR1 MNHEY, CDR2 SMNVEV (reference sequence). Unmatched junction bases numbered 8, after V lost 6 bases and J lost 2 bases. The CDR3 DNA is TGTGCCAGCAGCCGGGACAGGGGCATACACACAGATACGCAGTATTTT. It translates to CASSRDRGIHTDTQYF.

This clonotype was seen repeatedly, ten times or more. The chain has TRBV6-1 and TRBJ2-7, with D unresolved. Trimming stripped 4 bases from V and 0 bases from J, with 19 bases between. The CDR3 covers 17 residues. CDR1 is MNHNS and CDR2 is SASEGT in the germline V gene. The CDR3 DNA follows: TGTGCCAGCAGTGGAGACATGAACCGGGCTTCCTCCTACGAGCAGTACTTC. As protein: CASSGDMNRASSYEQYF.

This clonotype was seen ten or more times. This chain links TRBV9 with TRBJ2-7; either TRBD1 or TRBD2 may supply D (5 bases each). Trimming left V 6 bases short and J 6 bases short, with 19 bases between. There are 14 residues in the CDR3. The V gene's germline CDR1 is SGDLS and CDR2 YYNGEE. In DNA form, the CDR3 reads TGTGCCAGCAAGGGGAGTGCAGAATCGGGCGAGCAGTACTTC. Its protein product is CASKGSAESGEQYF.

This clonotype has at least ten counts. The chain joins TRBV6-1 to TRBJ2-1; tentatively, D is TRBD1 (7 bases). V was trimmed by 6 bases and J by 8 bases, leaving 20 bases between them. Germline CDR1 reads MNHNS; CDR2 reads SASEGT. The CDR3 runs to 15 residues. CDR3 sequence (DNA): TGTGCCAGCAGACCCAGGGGGGCCCTTAACTATGAGCAGTTCTTC. Its protein product is CASRPRGALNYEQFF.

This clonotype came up a few times. A read error is possible here, since a much larger clone lies one base away. J is TRBJ1-2 and V is TRBV12-3 or TRBV12-4, with D tentatively TRBD1 (5 bases). The CDR3 extends over 15 amino acids. V lost 8 bases to trimming and J lost 4 bases, with 20 bases between them. CDR3 sequence reads: CASGLVTDNPYGYTF. The CDR3 bases are TGTGCCAGCGGTCTAGTCACGGACAACCCCTATGGCTACACCTTC.

V gene TRBV29-1 combines with J gene TRBJ1-1; tentatively, D is TRBD1 (5 bases). Trimming removed 4 bases from V and 4 bases from J, with 10 bases in between. CDR1 and CDR2 (germline): SQVTM, ANQGSEA. The CDR3 contains 12 residues. The DNA of the CDR3 is TGCAGCGTTGTCGGGGGATCCACTGAAGCTTTCTTT. Protein: CSVVGGSTEAFF.

The sample holds many counts of this clonotype. V and J are TRBV12-3 or TRBV12-4 and TRBJ2-3; no clear D gene. Trimming stripped 3 bases from V and 8 bases from J, with 15 bases between. The CDR3 consists of 14 residues. CDR3 amino acids: CASSFSEIHGTQYF. The CDR3 DNA reads TGTGCCAGCAGTTTTAGTGAGATCCATGGTACGCAGTATTTT.

CDR3 sequence reads: CSSTVAGGPMNTEAFF. CDR3 in DNA: TGCAGCTCAACAGTGGCAGGGGGCCCTATGAACACTGAAGCTTTCTTT. V and J are TRBV29-1 and TRBJ1-1, with 8 bases identical to TRBD1. The CDR3 sequence is 16 residues long. V was pared by 8 bases and J by 0 bases, with 14 bases of the junction left unmatched. The germline V gene encodes CDR1 SQVTM and CDR2 ANQGSEA.

This clonotype has a count of ten or more. The chain has TRBV7-9 and TRBJ1-4; D unclear. V was shortened by 2 bases and J by 0 bases, with 10 bases between the two germline ends. The CDR3 runs to 16 residues. Germline CDR1 is SEHNR and CDR2 is FQNEAQ (reference sequence). CDR3: CASSLYGEATNEKLFF. Here the CDR3 DNA reads TGTGCCAGCAGCTTATACGGGGAAGCAACTAATGAAAAACTGTTTTTT.

This clonotype was picked up many times. V gene TRBV12-3 or TRBV12-4 combines with J gene TRBJ2-7, with 7 bases fitting TRBD2. V lost 8 bases to trimming and J lost 3 bases; unmatched junction nucleotides: 7. The CDR3 is 13 amino acids. DNA of the CDR3: TGTGCCAGCGGGGGGGACTTGGTCTACGAGCAGTACTTC. Translation gives CASGGDLVYEQYF.

The chain links TRBV28 to TRBJ1-5; D is undetermined. This CDR3 is built from 11 residues. V lost 5 bases and J 8 bases, leaving 7 bases between the germline ends. CDR1 and CDR2 (germline): MDHEN, SYDVKM. CDR3 sequence reads: CASSQPEPQHF. Here the CDR3 DNA reads TGTGCCAGCAGTCAGCCGGAGCCCCAGCATTTT.

This clonotype was seen more than once but under ten times. This chain links TRBV6-2 or TRBV6-3 with TRBJ1-5, with 7 bases matching TRBD1. The CDR3 runs 15 residues. V was clipped by 4 bases and J by 5 bases; unmatched bases: 8. Germline CDR1 reads MNHEY; CDR2 reads SVGEGT. The DNA for the CDR3 is TGTGCCAGCAGTTTTCGACAGGGATCGGATCAGCCCCAGCATTTT. It translates to CASSFRQGSDQPQHF.

This clonotype has a count of ten or more. The chain is built from TRBV10-3 and TRBJ2-7; no clear D. Germline CDR1 and CDR2: ENHRY and SYGVKD. The length of the CDR3 is 14 residues. V shed 7 bases and J shed 6 bases, with 19 bases lying between them. CDR3 DNA: TGTGCCATCACCTTTGGTAGGGAAGCAGCCGAGCAGTACTTC. The encoded protein is CAITFGREAAEQYF.

This clonotype was counted many times. The V gene is TRBV4-2, the J gene TRBJ2-3; 10 bases are shared with TRBD2. The CDR3 contains 16 residues. Germline V gene sequence: CDR1 LGHNA, CDR2 YNFKEQ. The J segment lost 2 bases and the V segment lost 4 bases, leaving 6 bases of the junction unmatched. The CDR3 DNA reads as TGTGCCAGCAGCCTACTACTAGCGGGGATCACAGATACGCAGTATTTT. It codes for CASSLLLAGITDTQYF.

This clonotype has ten or more counts. The chain joins TRBV30 to TRBJ2-1, with TRBD2 matching over 11 bases. With V trimmed by 2 bases and J by 6 bases, 3 bases remained unmatched. The CDR3 totals 14 residues. CDR1 and CDR2 (germline): GTSNPN, SVGIG (reference sequence). CDR3 sequence reads: CAWSFGTSGNEQFF. Written as DNA, the CDR3 is TGTGCCTGGAGTTTCGGGACTAGCGGCAATGAGCAGTTCTTC.

The chain links TRBV20-1 to TRBJ2-7; TRBD2 matches at 8 bases. V shed 0 bases and J 3 bases; nucleotides not matched to a gene: 10. CDR1 is DFQATT and CDR2 is SNEGSKA in the germline V gene (reference sequence). CDR3 length: 16 residues. The CDR3 reads CSARDREGRVNYEQYF. The CDR3 bases are TGCAGTGCTAGAGATCGGGAGGGCCGGGTCAACTACGAGCAGTACTTC.

This clonotype was observed many times. The genes are TRBV5-1 and TRBJ2-4; 7 bases match TRBD1. The V segment lost 4 bases and the J segment 3 bases; nucleotides outside the gene matches: 13. The CDR3 covers 17 residues. Per germline, CDR1 SGHRS and CDR2 YFSETQ. CDR3 amino acids: CASSPRQGPVDKNIQYF. The CDR3 DNA is TGCGCCAGCAGCCCACGACAGGGACCGGTGGACAAAAACATTCAGTACTTC.

The chain links TRBV14 to TRBJ2-2; 12 bases are a match to TRBD2. J lost 4 bases, V lost 3 bases, and 3 bases had no gene match. Per the germline V gene, CDR1 is SGHDN and CDR2 is FVKESK. CDR3 length equals 16 residues. CDR3 DNA sequence: TGTGCCAGCAGCCAGTTGACTAGCGGGGGCACCGGGGAGCTGTTTTTT. Translating it yields CASSQLTSGGTGELFF.

In its sample, this clonotype was seen many times. The rearrangement joins TRBV28 to TRBJ2-1; D may match TRBD1 or TRBD2 (5 bases each). The CDR3 runs to 14 residues. CDR1 is MDHEN, CDR2 SYDVKM, per germline. The V gene lost 5 bases and the J gene lost 4 bases, with 12 bases spanning the gap. This chain's CDR3 is CASSPWDEYNEQFF. CDR3 DNA sequence: TGTGCCAGCAGTCCGTGGGACGAATACAATGAGCAGTTCTTC.

The table lists this clonotype with a count of one. The chain carries TRBV12-3 or TRBV12-4 and TRBJ2-3; 11 bases match TRBD2. The trim removed 6 bases at V and 3 bases at J, leaving 11 bases unmatched. There are 17 residues in the CDR3. The CDR3 reads CASSQLGRTSGTDTQYF. The CDR3 DNA sequence: TGTGCCAGCAGCCAACTGGGACGGACTAGCGGGACAGATACGCAGTATTTT.